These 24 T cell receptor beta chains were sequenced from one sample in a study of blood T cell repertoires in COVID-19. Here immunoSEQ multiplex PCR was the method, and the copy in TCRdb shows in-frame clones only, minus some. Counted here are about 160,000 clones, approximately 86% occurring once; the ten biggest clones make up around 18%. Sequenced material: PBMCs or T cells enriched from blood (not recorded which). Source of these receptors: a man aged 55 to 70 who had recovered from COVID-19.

In DNA form, the CDR3 reads TGTGCCAGCAGCTCGGGACAGCTAAGCAGCTACACCTTC. It yields the protein CASSSGQLSSYTF. The V gene is TRBV7-3, the J gene TRBJ1-2; 7 bases are a match to TRBD1. CDR1 and CDR2 (germline): SGHTA, FQGTGA. Losses at the gene ends were 4 bases for V and 9 bases for J; bases not matched to a gene: 8. The CDR3 totals 13 residues. Looking up the rest from reference TRBV7-3 and TRBJ1-2 gives the full variable domain: GAGVSQTPSNKVTEKGKYVELRCDPISGHTALYWYRQSLGQGPEFLIYFQGTGAADDSGLPNDRFFAVRPEGSVSTLKIQRTERGDSAVYLCASSSGQLSSYTFGSGTRLTVV.

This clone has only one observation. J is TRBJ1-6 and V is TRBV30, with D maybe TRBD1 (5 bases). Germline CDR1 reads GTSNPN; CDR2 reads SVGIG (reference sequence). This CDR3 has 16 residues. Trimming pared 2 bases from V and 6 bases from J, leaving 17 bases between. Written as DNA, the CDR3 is TGTGCCTGGAGTTCTCGGGGGTGGGCCCTTAATTCACCCCTCCACTTT. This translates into CAWSSRGWALNSPLHF.

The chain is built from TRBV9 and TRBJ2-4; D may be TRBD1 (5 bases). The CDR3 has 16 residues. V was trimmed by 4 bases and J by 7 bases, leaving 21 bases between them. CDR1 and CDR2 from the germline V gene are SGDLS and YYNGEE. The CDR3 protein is CASSLDLGLGVNIQYF. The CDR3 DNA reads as TGTGCCAGCAGCCTGGACCTGGGATTAGGGGTTAACATTCAGTACTTC. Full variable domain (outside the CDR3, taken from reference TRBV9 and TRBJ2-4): DSGVTQTPKHLITATGQRVTLRCSPRSGDLSVYWYQQSLDQGLQFLIQYYNGEERAKGNILERFSAQQFPDLHSELNLSSLELGDSALYFCASSLDLGLGVNIQYFGAGTRLSVL.

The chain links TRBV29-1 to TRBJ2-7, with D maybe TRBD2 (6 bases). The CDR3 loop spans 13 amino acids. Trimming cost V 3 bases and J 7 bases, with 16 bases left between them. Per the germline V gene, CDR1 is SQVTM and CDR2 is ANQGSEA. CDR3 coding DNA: TGCAGCGTTGAGAGCGAGGGGAGGTGGGAGCAGTACTTC. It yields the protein CSVESEGRWEQYF.

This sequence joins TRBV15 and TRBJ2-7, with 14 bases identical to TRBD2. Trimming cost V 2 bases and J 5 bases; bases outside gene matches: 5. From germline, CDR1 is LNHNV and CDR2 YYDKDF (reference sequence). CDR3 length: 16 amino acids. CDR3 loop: CATSRRSGLAGDEQYF. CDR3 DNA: TGTGCCACCAGCAGACGATCGGGACTAGCGGGAGACGAGCAGTACTTC.

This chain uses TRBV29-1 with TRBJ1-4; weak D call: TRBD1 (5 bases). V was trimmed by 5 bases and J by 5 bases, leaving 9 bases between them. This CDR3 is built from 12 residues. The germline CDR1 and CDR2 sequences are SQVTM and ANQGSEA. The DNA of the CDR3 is TGCAGCGTTAATGGGGCAAATGAAAAACTGTTTTTT. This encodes CSVNGANEKLFF.

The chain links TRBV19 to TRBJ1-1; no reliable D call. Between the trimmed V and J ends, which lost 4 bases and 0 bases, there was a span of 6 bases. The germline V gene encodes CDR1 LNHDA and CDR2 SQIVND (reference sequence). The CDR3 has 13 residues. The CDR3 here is CASSSHLNTEAFF. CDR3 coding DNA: TGTGCCAGTAGTAGCCACTTGAACACTGAAGCTTTCTTT.

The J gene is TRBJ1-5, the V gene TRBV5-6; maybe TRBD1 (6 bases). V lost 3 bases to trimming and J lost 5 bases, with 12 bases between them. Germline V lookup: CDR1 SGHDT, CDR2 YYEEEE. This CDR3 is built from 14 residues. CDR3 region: CASSSGAQDQPQHF. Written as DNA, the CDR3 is TGTGCCAGCAGCTCAGGGGCGCAGGATCAGCCCCAGCATTTT.

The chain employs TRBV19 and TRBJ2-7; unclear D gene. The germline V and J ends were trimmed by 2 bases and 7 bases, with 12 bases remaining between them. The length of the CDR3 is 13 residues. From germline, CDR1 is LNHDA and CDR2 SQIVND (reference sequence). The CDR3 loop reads CASSIRSRLEQYF. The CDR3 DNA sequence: TGTGCCAGTAGTATAAGGAGTCGTCTTGAGCAGTACTTC. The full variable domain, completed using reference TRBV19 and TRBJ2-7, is DGGITQSPKYLFRKEGQNVTLSCEQNLNHDAMYWYRQDPGQGLRLIYYSQIVNDFQKGDIAEGYSVSREKKESFPLTVTSAQKNPTAFYLCASSIRSRLEQYFGPGTRLTVT.

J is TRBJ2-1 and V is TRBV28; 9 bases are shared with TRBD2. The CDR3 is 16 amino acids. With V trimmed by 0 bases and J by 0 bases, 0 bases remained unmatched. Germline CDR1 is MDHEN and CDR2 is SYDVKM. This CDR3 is CASSLWREGSYNEQFF. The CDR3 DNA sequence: TGTGCCAGCAGTTTATGGCGGGAGGGCTCCTACAATGAGCAGTTCTTC. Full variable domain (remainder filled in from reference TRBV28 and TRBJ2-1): DVKVTQSSRYLVKRTGEKVFLECVQDMDHENMFWYRQDPGLGLRLIYFSYDVKMKEKGDIPEGYSVSREKKERFSLILESASTNQTSMYLCASSLWREGSYNEQFFGPGTRLTVL.

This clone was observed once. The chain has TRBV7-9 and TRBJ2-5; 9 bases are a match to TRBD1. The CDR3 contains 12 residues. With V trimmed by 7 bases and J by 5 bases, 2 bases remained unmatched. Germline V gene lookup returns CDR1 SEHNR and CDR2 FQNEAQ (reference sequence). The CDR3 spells CASNRGPETQYF. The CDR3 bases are TGTGCCAGCAACAGGGGGCCGGAGACCCAGTACTTC. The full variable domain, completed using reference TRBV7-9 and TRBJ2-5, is DTGVSQNPRHKITKRGQNVTFRCDPISEHNRLYWYRQTLGQGPEFLTYFQNEAQLEKSRLLSDRFSAERPKGSFSTLEIQRTEQGDSAMYLCASNRGPETQYFGPGTRLLVL.

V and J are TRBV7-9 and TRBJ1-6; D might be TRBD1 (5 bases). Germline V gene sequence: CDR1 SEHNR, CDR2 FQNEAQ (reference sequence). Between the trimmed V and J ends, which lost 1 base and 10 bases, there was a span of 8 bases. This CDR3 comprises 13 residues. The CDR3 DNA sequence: TGTGCCAGCAGCTTAGGGGCAGGGTCACCCCTCCACTTT. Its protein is CASSLGAGSPLHF.

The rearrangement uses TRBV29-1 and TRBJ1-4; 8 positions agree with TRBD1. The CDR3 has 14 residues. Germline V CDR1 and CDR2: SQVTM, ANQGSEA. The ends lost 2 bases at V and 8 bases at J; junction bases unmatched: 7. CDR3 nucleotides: TGCAGCGTTGAACTTAAGGACAGGGTGGAAAAACTGTTTTTT. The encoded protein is CSVELKDRVEKLFF.

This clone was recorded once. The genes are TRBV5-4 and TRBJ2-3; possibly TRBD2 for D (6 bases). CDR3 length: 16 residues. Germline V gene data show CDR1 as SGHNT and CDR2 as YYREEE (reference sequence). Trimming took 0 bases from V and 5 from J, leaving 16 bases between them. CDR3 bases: TGTGCCAGCAGCTTGGAAACGGGGCTCGGGGGAGATACGCAGTATTTT. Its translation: CASSLETGLGGDTQYF.

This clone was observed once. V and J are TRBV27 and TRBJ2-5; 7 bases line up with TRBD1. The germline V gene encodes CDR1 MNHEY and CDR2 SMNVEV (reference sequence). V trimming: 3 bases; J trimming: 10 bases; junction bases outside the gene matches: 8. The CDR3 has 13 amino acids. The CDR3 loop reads CASSLAYRGDQYF. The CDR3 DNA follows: TGTGCCAGCAGTTTGGCTTACAGGGGTGACCAGTACTTC.

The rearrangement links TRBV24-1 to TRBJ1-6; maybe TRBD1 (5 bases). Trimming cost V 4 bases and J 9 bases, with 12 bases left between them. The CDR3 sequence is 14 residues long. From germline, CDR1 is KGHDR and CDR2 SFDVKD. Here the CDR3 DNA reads TGTGCCACCAGTGAAGGGGCCTTGGGTTCACCCCTCCACTTT. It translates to CATSEGALGSPLHF.

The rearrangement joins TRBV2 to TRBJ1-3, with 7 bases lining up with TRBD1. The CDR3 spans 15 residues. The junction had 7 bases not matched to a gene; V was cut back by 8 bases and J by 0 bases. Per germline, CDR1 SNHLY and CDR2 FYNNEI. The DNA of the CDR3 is TGTGCCAGCGGAAGGGACAGACTCTCTGGAAACACCATATATTTT. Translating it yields CASGRDRLSGNTIYF.

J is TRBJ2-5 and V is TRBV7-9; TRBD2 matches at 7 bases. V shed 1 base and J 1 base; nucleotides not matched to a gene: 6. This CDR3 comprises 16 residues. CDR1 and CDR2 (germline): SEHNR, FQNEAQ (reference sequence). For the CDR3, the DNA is TGTGCCAGCAGCTTAGGGGCGGGAGTGGTCCAAGAGACCCAGTACTTC. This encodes CASSLGAGVVQETQYF.

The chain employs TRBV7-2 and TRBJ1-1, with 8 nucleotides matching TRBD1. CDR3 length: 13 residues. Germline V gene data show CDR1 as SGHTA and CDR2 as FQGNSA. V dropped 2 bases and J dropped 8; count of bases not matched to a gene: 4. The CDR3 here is CASSLNRDREAFF. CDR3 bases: TGTGCCAGCAGCTTAAACCGGGACAGGGAAGCTTTCTTT. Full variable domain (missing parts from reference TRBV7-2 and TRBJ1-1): GAGVSQSPSNKVTEKGKDVELRCDPISGHTALYWYRQSLGQGLEFLIYFQGNSAPDKSGLPSDRFSAERTGGSVSTLTIQRTQQEDSAVYLCASSLNRDREAFFGQGTRLTVV.

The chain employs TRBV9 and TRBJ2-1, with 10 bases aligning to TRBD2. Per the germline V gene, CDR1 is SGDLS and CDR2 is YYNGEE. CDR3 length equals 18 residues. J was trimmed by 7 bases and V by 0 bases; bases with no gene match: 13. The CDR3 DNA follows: TGTGCCAGCAGCGTAGTCCCCGGGACTAGCGACTGGACTAATGAGCAGTTCTTC. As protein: CASSVVPGTSDWTNEQFF.

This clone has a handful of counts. Written as DNA, the CDR3 is TGTGCCAGCAGCCTAGGGGGGGCCACTGAAGCTTTCTTT. Protein: CASSLGGATEAFF. The V gene is TRBV12-3 or TRBV12-4, the J gene TRBJ1-1; possible D gene TRBD1, 6 bases. The length of the CDR3 is 13 residues. Between the trimmed V and J ends, which lost 6 bases and 4 bases, there was a span of 12 bases.

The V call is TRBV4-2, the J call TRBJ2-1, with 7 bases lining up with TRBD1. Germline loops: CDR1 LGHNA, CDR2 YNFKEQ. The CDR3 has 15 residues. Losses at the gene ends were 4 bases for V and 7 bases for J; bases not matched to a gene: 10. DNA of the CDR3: TGTGCCAGCAGCCCCGGACAGGAAAAGAGTAATGAGCAGTTCTTC. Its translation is CASSPGQEKSNEQFF.

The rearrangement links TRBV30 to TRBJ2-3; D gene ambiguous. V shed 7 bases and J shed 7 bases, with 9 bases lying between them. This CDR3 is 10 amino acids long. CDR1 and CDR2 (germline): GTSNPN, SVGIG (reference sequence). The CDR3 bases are TGTGCCTCTAGTACGAATACGCAGTATTTT. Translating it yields CASSTNTQYF.

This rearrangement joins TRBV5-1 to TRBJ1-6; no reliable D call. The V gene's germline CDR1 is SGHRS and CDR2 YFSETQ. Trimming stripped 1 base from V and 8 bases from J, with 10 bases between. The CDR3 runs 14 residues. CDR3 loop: CASSLTGYDSPLHF. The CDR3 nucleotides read TGCGCCAGCAGCTTGACGGGGTACGATTCACCCCTCCACTTT.